This entry describes one T cell receptor (beta chain). This record belongs to a study of blood T cell repertoires in COVID-19. Looking at the study overall: PBMCs, B-cell-depleted T cells, or T cells were the source of the cDNA or gDNA that made up the material.

The method was immunoSEQ multiplex PCR; TCRdb's version includes in-frame clones alone and lacks a portion of them. The top ten clones hold 34% of a sample with under 50,000 clones, approximately 91% of them seen once. The sequenced sample was peripheral blood. The sequence was collected from a man between 65 and 85 years old with active COVID-19.

The CDR3 here is CASSSPGQAPSGYTF. CDR3 sequence (DNA): TGCGCCAGCAGCTCGCCGGGACAGGCCCCCTCGGGCTACACCTTC. The V call is TRBV5-1, the J call TRBJ1-2, with 8 nucleotides matching TRBD1. This CDR3 is 15 amino acids long. Trimming removed 3 bases from V and 8 bases from J; junction bases left unmatched: 12. The germline V gene has CDR1 SGHRS and CDR2 YFSETQ.